This T cell receptor beta chain was found in a study of blood T cell repertoires in COVID-19. Study-level information: The samples span acute and convalescent COVID-19 from the United States, Italy and Spain. PBMCs, B-cell-depleted T cells, or T cells provided the cDNA or gDNA that made up the material.

In the original workflow: From reference gene primer amplification, estimates of nucleated cell counts were derived. The method was immunoSEQ multiplex PCR; TCRdb's version includes in-frame clones alone and lacks a portion of them. V and J calls and clone size are given by that table; D and trimming were obtained from the DNA. Of about 26,000 clones listed, 90% were seen once; the top ten hold approximately 10%. Germline V gene data show CDR1 as SGHDT and CDR2 as YYEEEE. CDR3 length: 14 residues. The V gene end was trimmed by 4 bases and the J gene end by 5 bases; junction bases not matched to a gene: 7.

This receptor was taken from a man between 65 and 80 years old with acute or convalescent COVID-19. The sample consisted of peripheral blood. The rearrangement uses TRBV5-6 and TRBJ1-1; 8 bases match TRBD1. The CDR3 loop is CASSPIRGRTEAFF. The CDR3 DNA follows: TGTGCCAGCAGCCCCATCAGGGGGCGTACTGAAGCTTTCTTT. The full variable domain, completed using reference TRBV5-6 and TRBJ1-1, is DAGVTQSPTHLIKTRGQQVTLRCSPKSGHDTVSWYQQALGQGPQFIFQYYEEEERQRGNFPDRFSGHQFPNYSSELNVNALLLGDSALYLCASSPIRGRTEAFFGQGTRLTVV.